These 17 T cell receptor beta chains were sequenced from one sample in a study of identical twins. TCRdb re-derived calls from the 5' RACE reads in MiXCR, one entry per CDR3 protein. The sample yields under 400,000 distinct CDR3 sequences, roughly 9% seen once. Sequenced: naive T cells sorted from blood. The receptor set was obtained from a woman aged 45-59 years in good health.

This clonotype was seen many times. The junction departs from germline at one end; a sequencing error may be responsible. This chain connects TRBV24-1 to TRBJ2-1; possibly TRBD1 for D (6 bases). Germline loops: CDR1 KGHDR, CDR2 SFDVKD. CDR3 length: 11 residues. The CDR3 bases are TGTGCCACCAGTGATACAGGGTTTACGATCTTC. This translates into CATSDTGFTIF.

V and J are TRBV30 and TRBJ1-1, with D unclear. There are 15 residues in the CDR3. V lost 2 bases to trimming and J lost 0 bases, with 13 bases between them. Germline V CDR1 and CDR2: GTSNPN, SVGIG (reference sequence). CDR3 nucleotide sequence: TGTGCCTGGAGTTACGGACTTCTCATGAACACTGAAGCTTTCTTT. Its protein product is CAWSYGLLMNTEAFF.

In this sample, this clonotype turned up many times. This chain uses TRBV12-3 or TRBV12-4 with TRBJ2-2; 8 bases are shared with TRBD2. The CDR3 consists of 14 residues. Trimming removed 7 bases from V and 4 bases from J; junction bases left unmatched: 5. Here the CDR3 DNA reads TGTGCCAGCACCAAAGCGGGAGCCACCGGGGAGCTGTTTTTT. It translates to CASTKAGATGELFF.

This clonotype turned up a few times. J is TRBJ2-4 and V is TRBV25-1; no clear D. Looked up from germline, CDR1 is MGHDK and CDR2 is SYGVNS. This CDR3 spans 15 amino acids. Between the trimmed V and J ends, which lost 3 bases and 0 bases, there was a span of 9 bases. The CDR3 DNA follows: TGTGCCAGCAGTGAGGCGAGACTAGCCAAAAACATTCAGTACTTC. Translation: CASSEARLAKNIQYF. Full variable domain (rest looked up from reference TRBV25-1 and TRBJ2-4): EADIYQTPRYLVIGTGKKITLECSQTMGHDKMYWYQQDPGMELHLIHYSYGVNSTEKGDLSSESTVSRIRTEHFPLTLESARPSHTSQYLCASSEARLAKNIQYFGAGTRLSVL.

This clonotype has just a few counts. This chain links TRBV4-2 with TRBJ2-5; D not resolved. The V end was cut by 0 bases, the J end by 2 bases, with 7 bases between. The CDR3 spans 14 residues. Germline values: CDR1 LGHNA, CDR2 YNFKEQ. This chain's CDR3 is CASSQEGLQETQYF. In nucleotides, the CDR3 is TGTGCCAGCAGCCAAGAAGGCCTGCAAGAGACCCAGTACTTC.

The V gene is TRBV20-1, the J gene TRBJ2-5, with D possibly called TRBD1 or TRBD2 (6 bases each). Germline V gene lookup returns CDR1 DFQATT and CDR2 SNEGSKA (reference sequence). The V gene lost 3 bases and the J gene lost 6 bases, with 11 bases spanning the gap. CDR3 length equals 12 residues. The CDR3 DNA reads TGCAGTGCTAGGTCCGGGGGCCAGACCCAGTACTTC. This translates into CSARSGGQTQYF.

DNA for the CDR3: TGTGCCAGCAGTCTCGAGGGGCTCGCGGATACGCAGTATTTT. Encoded protein: CASSLEGLADTQYF. This chain links TRBV28 with TRBJ2-3; D tentatively reads TRBD1 or TRBD2 (5 bases each). Germline assignment: CDR1 MDHEN and CDR2 SYDVKM. The length of the CDR3 is 14 residues. V lost 5 bases, J lost 6 bases, and 15 bases lay in between.

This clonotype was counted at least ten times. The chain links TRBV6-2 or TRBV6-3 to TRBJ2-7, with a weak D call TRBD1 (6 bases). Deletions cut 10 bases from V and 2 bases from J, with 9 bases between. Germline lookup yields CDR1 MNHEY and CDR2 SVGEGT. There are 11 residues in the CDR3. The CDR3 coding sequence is TGTGCCACTTGGGGGCCCTACGAGCAGTACGTC. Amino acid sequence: CATWGPYEQYV.

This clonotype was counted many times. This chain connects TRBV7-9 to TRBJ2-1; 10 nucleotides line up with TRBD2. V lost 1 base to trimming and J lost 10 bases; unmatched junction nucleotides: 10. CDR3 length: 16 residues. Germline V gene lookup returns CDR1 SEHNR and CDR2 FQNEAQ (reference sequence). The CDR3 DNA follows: TGTGCCAGCAGCTTAGAAGGAATAGCGGGAGGCCACGAGCAGTTCTTC. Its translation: CASSLEGIAGGHEQFF.

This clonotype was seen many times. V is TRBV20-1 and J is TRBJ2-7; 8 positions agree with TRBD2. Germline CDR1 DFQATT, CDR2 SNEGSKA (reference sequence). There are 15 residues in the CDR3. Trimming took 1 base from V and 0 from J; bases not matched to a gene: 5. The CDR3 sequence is CSARGRLAGSYEQYF. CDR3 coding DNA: TGCAGTGCTAGAGGGCGTCTAGCGGGCTCCTACGAGCAGTACTTC.

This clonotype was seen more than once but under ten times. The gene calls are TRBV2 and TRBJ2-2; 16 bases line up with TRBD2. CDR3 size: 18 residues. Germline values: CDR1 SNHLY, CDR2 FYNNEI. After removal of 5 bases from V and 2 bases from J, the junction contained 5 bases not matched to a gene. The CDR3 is CASSPGTSGRANTGELFF. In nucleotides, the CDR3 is TGTGCCAGCAGTCCCGGGACTAGCGGGAGGGCTAACACCGGGGAGCTGTTTTTT.

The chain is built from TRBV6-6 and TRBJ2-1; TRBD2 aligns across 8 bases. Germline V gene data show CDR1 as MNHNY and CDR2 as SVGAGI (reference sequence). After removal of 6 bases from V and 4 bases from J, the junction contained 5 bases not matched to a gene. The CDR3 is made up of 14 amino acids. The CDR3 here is CASRAGGAYNEQFF. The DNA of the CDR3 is TGTGCCAGCAGGGCGGGAGGCGCTTACAATGAGCAGTTCTTC.

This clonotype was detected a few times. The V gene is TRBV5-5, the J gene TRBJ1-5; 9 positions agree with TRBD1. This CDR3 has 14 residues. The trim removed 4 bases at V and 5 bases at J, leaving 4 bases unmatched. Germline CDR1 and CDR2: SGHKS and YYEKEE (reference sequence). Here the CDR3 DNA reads TGTGCCAGCAGCAGGACAGGGGTCGATCAGCCCCAGCATTTT. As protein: CASSRTGVDQPQHF.

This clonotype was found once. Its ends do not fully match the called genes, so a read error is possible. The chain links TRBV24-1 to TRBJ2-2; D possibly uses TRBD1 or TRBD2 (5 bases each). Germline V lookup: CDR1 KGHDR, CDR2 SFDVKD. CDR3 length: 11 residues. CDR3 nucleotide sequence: TGTGCCACCAGCAGTTTCGGGGACCTGTTTTTT. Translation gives CATSSFGDLFF.

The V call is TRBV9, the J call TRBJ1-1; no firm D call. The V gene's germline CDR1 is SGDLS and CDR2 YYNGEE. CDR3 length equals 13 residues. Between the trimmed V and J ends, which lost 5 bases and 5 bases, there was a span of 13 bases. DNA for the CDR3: TGTGCCAGCAGTGAGACCAGAGCGACTGAAGCTTTCTTT. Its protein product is CASSETRATEAFF.

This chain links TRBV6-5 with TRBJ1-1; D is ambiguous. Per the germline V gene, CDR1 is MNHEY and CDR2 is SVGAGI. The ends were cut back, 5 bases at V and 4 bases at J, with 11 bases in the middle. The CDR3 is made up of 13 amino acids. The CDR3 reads CASSPGEITEAFF. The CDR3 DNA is TGTGCCAGCAGTCCCGGGGAGATCACTGAAGCTTTCTTT.

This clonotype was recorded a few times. The CDR3 bases are TGTGCCAGCAGTAGGGACGGCCAATACGAGCAGTACTTC. This encodes CASSRDGQYEQYF. This chain uses TRBV12-3 or TRBV12-4 with TRBJ2-7; TRBD1 or TRBD2 may be the D gene (5 bases each). The V gene lost 5 bases and the J gene lost 4 bases, with 12 bases spanning the gap. The CDR3 runs 13 residues.